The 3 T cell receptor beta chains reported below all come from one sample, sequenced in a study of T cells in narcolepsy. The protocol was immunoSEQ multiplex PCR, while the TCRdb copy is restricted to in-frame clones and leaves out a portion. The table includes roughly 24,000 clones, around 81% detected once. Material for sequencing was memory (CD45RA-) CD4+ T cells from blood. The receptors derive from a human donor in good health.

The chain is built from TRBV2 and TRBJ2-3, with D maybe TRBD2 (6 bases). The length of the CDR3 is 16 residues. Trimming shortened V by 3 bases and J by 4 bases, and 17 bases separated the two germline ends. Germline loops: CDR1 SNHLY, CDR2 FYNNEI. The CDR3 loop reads CASSDRESSGSDTQYF. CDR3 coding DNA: TGTGCCAGCAGTGATCGGGAGTCTAGTGGTTCAGATACGCAGTATTTT.

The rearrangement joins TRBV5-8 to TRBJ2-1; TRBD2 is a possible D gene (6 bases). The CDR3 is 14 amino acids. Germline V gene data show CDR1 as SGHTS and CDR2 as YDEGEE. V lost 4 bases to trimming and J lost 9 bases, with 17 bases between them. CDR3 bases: TGTGCCAGCAGCCCGCAACTACTAGCAAGTGAGCAGTTCTTC. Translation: CASSPQLLASEQFF. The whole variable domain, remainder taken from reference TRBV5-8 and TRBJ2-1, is EAGVTQSPTHLIKTRGQQATLRCSPISGHTSVYWYQQALGLGLQFLLWYDEGEERNRGNFPPRFSGRQFPNYSSELNVNALELEDSALYLCASSPQLLASEQFFGPGTRLTVL.

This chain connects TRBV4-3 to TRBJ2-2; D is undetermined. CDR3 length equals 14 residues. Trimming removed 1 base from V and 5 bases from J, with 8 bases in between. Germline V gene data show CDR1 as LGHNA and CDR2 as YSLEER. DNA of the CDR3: TGCGCCAGCAGCCAAGTGTGGGGAACCGGGGAGCTGTTTTTT. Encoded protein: CASSQVWGTGELFF.